What follows are 8 T cell receptor beta chains derived from one specimen sequenced in a study of response to subunit inactivated influenza vaccine. TCRdb processed the RT-PCR reads anew with MiXCR; each CDR3 protein has one entry. The data contain about 530,000 distinct CDR3 sequences, 12% of them singletons. The sample here was PBMCs from blood, taken on the day of vaccination. Receptors originate from a man in his forties or fifties who received an inactivated influenza vaccine.

The rearrangement joins TRBV20-1 to TRBJ2-1, with no clear D. Looked up from germline, CDR1 is DFQATT and CDR2 is SNEGSKA (reference sequence). CDR3 length: 11 amino acids. V lost 0 bases and J lost 10, with 7 bases in between. CDR3 sequence: CSARDLQEQFF. In DNA, the CDR3 is TGCAGTGCTAGAGATCTACAAGAGCAGTTCTTC.

A few counts support this clonotype. The chain employs TRBV27 and TRBJ1-5; D may be TRBD1 (6 bases). Germline-derived CDR1 and CDR2 are MNHEY and SMNVEV (reference sequence). The CDR3 covers 13 residues. V gave up 6 bases and J gave up 5 bases, with 11 bases separating them. The CDR3 coding sequence is TGTGCCAGCAGCCAAAGGGGGGATCAGCCCCAGCATTTT. This sequence encodes CASSQRGDQPQHF.

The V gene is TRBV10-3, the J gene TRBJ2-1, with D unresolved. CDR3 length equals 12 residues. The V and J ends lost 5 bases and 9 bases respectively, with 11 bases between them. Germline assignment: CDR1 ENHRY and CDR2 SYGVKD. CDR3 coding DNA: TGTGCCATCAGTCGGAGCAGTACTGAGCAGTTCTTC. This gives the protein CAISRSSTEQFF.

This chain's CDR3 is CASSPGTGIHNEQFF. Written as DNA, the CDR3 is TGTGCCAGCAGCCCCGGGACAGGGATCCACAATGAGCAGTTCTTC. This rearrangement joins TRBV7-6 to TRBJ2-1, with 9 bases matching TRBD1. The germline gives CDR1 SGHVS, CDR2 FNYEAQ. Trimming at V came to 5 bases and at J to 5 bases, leaving 7 bases not matched to a gene. The CDR3 length is 15 residues.

V is TRBV3-1 and J is TRBJ2-5, with D possibly matching TRBD1 (6 bases). V was cut by 3 bases and J by 5 bases, with 10 bases left in between. This CDR3 has 13 amino acids. The germline CDR1 and CDR2 sequences are LGHDT and YNNKEL (reference sequence). CDR3 sequence (DNA): TGTGCCAGCAGCCACAGGGGATTGGAGACCCAGTACTTC. Protein product: CASSHRGLETQYF.

The chain carries TRBV5-5 and TRBJ2-5; D gene unclear. The germline CDR1 and CDR2 sequences are SGHKS and YYEKEE (reference sequence). The V and J ends lost 0 bases and 2 bases respectively, with 11 bases between them. The CDR3 extends over 15 amino acids. In DNA form, the CDR3 reads TGTGCCAGCAGCTTGGAAGCCGTCGGGCAAGAGACCCAGTACTTC. This sequence encodes CASSLEAVGQETQYF.

The chain joins TRBV20-1 to TRBJ2-3; 9 bases match TRBD2. CDR3 length: 13 residues. V lost 6 bases to trimming and J lost 1 base; unmatched junction nucleotides: 2. Germline CDR1 DFQATT, CDR2 SNEGSKA (reference sequence). CDR3 DNA sequence: TGCAGTGCCCGGACTAGCGGCACAGATACGCAGTATTTT. Protein sequence: CSARTSGTDTQYF.

This clonotype was found a few times. V is TRBV6-2 or TRBV6-3 and J is TRBJ1-5; 8 bases agree with TRBD1. From germline, CDR1 is MNHEY and CDR2 SVGEGT. V was clipped by 0 bases and J by 6 bases; unmatched bases: 4. The CDR3 loop spans 15 amino acids. This CDR3 reads CASSYSGRGLQPQHF. CDR3 DNA sequence: TGTGCCAGCAGTTACTCGGGCAGGGGGCTTCAGCCCCAGCATTTT.